A selection of T cell receptor beta chains follows, all from one sample in a study of T cells after yellow fever vaccination. Using its own MiXCR run on the 5' RACE reads, TCRdb lists one record per CDR3 protein. The profile shows fewer than 450,000 distinct CDR3 sequences, roughly 4.3% of them singletons. Sample: PBMCs, taken 5 days after the yellow fever booster vaccination. These receptors were collected from a man between 18 and 35 years old who received the YFV17D yellow fever vaccine. Both conserved end residues are part of each CDR3. A D gene is named only where the DNA matches it firmly. The size entry is marked missing in some rows and otherwise reads once, few, many or a size class.

- - TRBJ1-1 TRBV6-6 TGTGCCAGCAGTTACTCTCGGGACAAGAACACTGAAGCTTTCTTT CASSYSRDKNTEAFF
- few TRBJ2-6 TRBV5-1 TGCGCCAGCAGCTTGTATCCGAGAACTGGGGCCAACGTCCTGACTTTC CASSLYPRTGANVLTF
- many TRBJ2-5 TRBV28 TGTGCCAGCAGCTCTATGGGGACCCAGTACTTC CASSSMGTQYF
- - TRBJ1-1 TRBV28 TGTGCCAGCAGTTCCCGACAGGTGAACACTGAAGCTTTCTTT CASSSRQVNTEAFF
- - TRBJ2-3 TRBV5-1 TGCGCCAGCAGGGTGAATGCGGGCTTCACAGATACGCAGTATTTT CASRVNAGFTDTQYF
- few TRBJ2-2 TRBV6-4 TGTGCCAGCAGTGCCCTGACAGGCACCGGGGAGCTGTTTTTT CASSALTGTGELFF
TRBD1 many TRBJ2-6 TRBV5-1 TGCGCCAGCAGCCCCATTTTAACGTTGAGACAGGGTGCTGGGGCCAACGTCCTGACTTTC CASSPILTLRQGAGANVLTF
TRBD1 many TRBJ1-4 TRBV7-2 TGTGCCAGCAGCTTCAAGACAGGGCCGGAAAAACTGTTTTTT CASSFKTGPEKLFF
TRBD1 few TRBJ2-1 TRBV18 TGTGCCAGCTCACCAACCGCCGGACAGGGGTACAATGAGCAGTTCTTC CASSPTAGQGYNEQFF
- - TRBJ1-5 TRBV5-5 TGTGCCAGCAGCCCCCCGGGACTCGATCAGCCCCAGCATTTT CASSPPGLDQPQHF
TRBD2 few TRBJ2-5 TRBV7-8 TGTGCCAGCAGCCTTATAGCGGGGGGTCCCCAAGAGACCCAGTACTTC CASSLIAGGPQETQYF
- - TRBJ2-3 TRBV4-1 TGCGCCAGCAGCCACCCTTTGGATACGCAGTATTTT CASSHPLDTQYF
TRBD2 many TRBJ2-5 TRBV5-1 TGCGCCAGCAGCCCAGGAGCTAGCGGGGGAGGAAAAGAGACCCAGTACTTC CASSPGASGGGKETQYF
TRBD2 - TRBJ2-6 TRBV5-4 TGTGCCAGCAGCCCAGGACTAGCGGGGGTCTCTGGGGCCAACGTCCTGACTTTC CASSPGLAGVSGANVLTF
- many TRBJ2-2 TRBV4-1 TGCGCCAGCAGCCAAGGCCAGAACACCGGGGAGCTGTTTTTT CASSQGQNTGELFF
- - TRBJ2-3 TRBV4-3 TGCGCCAGCAGCCAAGATCGGGGGGCCCGCACAGATACGCAGTATTTT CASSQDRGARTDTQYF
- few TRBJ2-2 TRBV6-7 TGTGCCAGCAGTTTAGGGGCCGTGGGACCGACGGGTCCCGGGGAGCTGTTTTTT CASSLGAVGPTGPGELFF
- many TRBJ2-3 TRBV11-2 TGTGCCAGCAGCCCCCAGGGGGGTAAAGATACGCAGTATTTT CASSPQGGKDTQYF
- few TRBJ1-2 TRBV5-1 TGCGCCAGCAGCCGGGGACGGATACCCTATGGCTACACCTTC CASSRGRIPYGYTF
- few TRBJ1-4 TRBV11-2 TGTGCCAGCAGGGGAATCGGTAGCGCAAAACTGTTTTTT CASRGIGSAKLFF
- many TRBJ1-4 TRBV5-1 TGCGCCAGCAGGATGGGGGAAACAACTAATGAAAAACTGTTTTTT CASRMGETTNEKLFF
- few TRBJ1-1 TRBV29-1 TGCAGCGTTGTCACTAACACTGAAGCTTTCTTT CSVVTNTEAFF
- few TRBJ1-2 TRBV10-3 TGTGCCATCAGTGAAGGGGGGCAGTTCTATGGCTACACCTTC CAISEGGQFYGYTF
- few TRBJ2-1 TRBV7-3 TGTGCCAGCAGCTTGGTCCCTTCCTACAATGAGCAGTTCTTC CASSLVPSYNEQFF
TRBD1 - TRBJ1-2 TRBV20-1 TGCAGTGCTAGAGATCGGGCAGGGGGCTACTATGGCTACACCTTC CSARDRAGGYYGYTF
- - TRBJ2-5 TRBV3-1 TGTGCCAGCAGCCAAGATCTGACCGGGGGCTGGGAGACCCAGTACTTC CASSQDLTGGWETQYF
TRBD2 few TRBJ2-7 TRBV5-6 TGTGCCAGCAGCTTGTATTTTTTGGTGATCGGGAGGGAGCAGTACTTC CASSLYFLVIGREQYF